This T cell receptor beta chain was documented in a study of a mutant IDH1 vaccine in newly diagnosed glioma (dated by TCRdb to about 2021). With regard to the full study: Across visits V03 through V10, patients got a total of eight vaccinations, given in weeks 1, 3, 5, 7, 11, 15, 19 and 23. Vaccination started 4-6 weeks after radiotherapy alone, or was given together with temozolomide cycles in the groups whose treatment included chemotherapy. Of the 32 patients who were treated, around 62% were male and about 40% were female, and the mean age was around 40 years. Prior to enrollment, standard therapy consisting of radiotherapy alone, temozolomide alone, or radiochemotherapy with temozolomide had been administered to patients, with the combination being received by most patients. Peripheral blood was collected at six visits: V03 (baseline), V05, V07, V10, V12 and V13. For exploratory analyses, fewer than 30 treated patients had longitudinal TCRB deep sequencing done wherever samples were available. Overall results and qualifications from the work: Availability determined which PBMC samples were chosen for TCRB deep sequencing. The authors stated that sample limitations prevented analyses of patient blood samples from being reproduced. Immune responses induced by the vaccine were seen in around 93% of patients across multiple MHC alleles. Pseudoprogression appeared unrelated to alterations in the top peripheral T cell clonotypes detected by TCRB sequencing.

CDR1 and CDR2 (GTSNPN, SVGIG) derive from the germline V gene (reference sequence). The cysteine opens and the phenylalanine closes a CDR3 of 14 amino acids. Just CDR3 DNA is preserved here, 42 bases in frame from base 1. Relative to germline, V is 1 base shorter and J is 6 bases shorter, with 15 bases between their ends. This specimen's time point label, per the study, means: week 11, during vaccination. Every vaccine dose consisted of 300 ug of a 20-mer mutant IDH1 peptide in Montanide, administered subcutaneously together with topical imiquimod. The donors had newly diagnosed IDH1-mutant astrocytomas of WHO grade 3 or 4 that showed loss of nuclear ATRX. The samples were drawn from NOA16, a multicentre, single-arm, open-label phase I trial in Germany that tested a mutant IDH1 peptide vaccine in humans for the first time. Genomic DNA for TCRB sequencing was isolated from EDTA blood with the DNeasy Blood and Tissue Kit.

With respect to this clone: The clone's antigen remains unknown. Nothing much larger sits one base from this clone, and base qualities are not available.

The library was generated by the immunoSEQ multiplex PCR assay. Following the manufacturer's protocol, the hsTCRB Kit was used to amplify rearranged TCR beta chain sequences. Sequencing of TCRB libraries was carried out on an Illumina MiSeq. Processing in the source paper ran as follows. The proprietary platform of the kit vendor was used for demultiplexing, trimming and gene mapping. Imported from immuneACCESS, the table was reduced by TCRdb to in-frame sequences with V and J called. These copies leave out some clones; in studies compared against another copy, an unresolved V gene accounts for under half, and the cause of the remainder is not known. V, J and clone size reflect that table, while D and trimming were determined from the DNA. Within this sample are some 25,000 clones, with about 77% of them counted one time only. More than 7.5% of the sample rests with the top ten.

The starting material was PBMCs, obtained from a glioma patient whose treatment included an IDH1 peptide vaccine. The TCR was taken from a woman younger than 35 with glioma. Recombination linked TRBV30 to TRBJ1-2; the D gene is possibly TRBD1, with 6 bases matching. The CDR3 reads CAWSADRWDHGYTF. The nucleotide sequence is TGTGCCTGGAGTGCTGACAGGTGGGACCATGGCTACACCTTC.